The 25 T cell receptor beta chains below come from one sample, sequenced in a study of T cells in Graves' hyperthyroidism and ophthalmopathy. RNA transcripts provided the source from which TCR beta CDR3 regions were amplified. When the TCR CDR3 underwent first-round RT-PCR, the HTBI primer set was used. TCRdb called the multiplex PCR reads again in MiXCR, with one record for every CDR3 protein. The sample holds roughly 300,000 distinct CDR3 sequences, roughly 23% seen once. The specimen was blood. The source is a woman between 50 and 59 years old with Graves' hyperthyroidism.

This clonotype has at least ten counts. The chain recombines TRBV5-1 with TRBJ2-7, with 8 positions matching TRBD1. This CDR3 region has 14 residues. CDR1 is SGHRS and CDR2 is YFSETQ in the germline V gene. Trimming cost V 0 bases and J 3 bases; bases outside gene matches: 2. CDR3 region: CASSLGQGLYEQYF. The CDR3 coding sequence is TGCGCCAGCAGCTTGGGACAGGGGCTCTACGAGCAGTACTTC.

The sample holds many counts of this clonotype. V usage is TRBV18 and J usage is TRBJ1-1; 9 nucleotides match TRBD1. The CDR3 runs 15 residues. The V gene end was trimmed by 4 bases and the J gene end by 3 bases; junction bases not matched to a gene: 6. Germline V gene data show CDR1 as KGHSH and CDR2 as LQKENI. CDR3 nucleotide sequence: TGTGCCAGCTCACGCAAACAGGGGGCGGACACTGAAGCTTTCTTT. It codes for CASSRKQGADTEAFF.

This clonotype was counted ten times or more. The chain employs TRBV9 and TRBJ2-5; 7 bases align to TRBD1. V trimming: 0 bases; J trimming: 2 bases; junction bases outside the gene matches: 4. Germline V gives CDR1 SGDLS, CDR2 YYNGEE. The CDR3 loop spans 15 amino acids. CDR3 sequence reads: CASSVGTGQQETQYF. The CDR3 bases are TGTGCCAGCAGCGTAGGGACAGGCCAACAAGAGACCCAGTACTTC. Variable domain in full (rest from reference TRBV9 and TRBJ2-5): DSGVTQTPKHLITATGQRVTLRCSPRSGDLSVYWYQQSLDQGLQFLIQYYNGEERAKGNILERFSAQQFPDLHSELNLSSLELGDSALYFCASSVGTGQQETQYFGPGTRLLVL.

In its sample, this clonotype was seen a few times. This chain joins TRBV11-3 and TRBJ1-1; a possible D gene is TRBD1 (5 bases). The germline gives CDR1 SGHNT, CDR2 YENEEA. The CDR3 length is 13 residues. Deletions cut 5 bases from V and 11 bases from J, with 18 bases between. The CDR3 sequence is CASSNTNGGYAFF. In DNA form, the CDR3 reads TGTGCCAGCAGCAATACCAACGGGGGGTACGCTTTCTTT.

This clonotype was seen at least ten times. V is TRBV11-2 and J is TRBJ1-1, with D perhaps TRBD1 (5 bases). V was cut by 8 bases and J by 1 base, with 14 bases left in between. The CDR3 is 14 amino acids. CDR1 is SGHAT and CDR2 is FQNNGV in the germline V gene. This chain's CDR3 is CASAQGFRNTEAFF. The CDR3 bases are TGTGCCAGCGCCCAGGGATTTCGGAACACTGAAGCTTTCTTT.

This clonotype was picked up many times. This chain links TRBV11-2 with TRBJ2-7; TRBD2 is a possible D gene (7 bases). The CDR3 has 14 residues. The germline CDR1 and CDR2 sequences are SGHAT and FQNNGV. Trimming left V 5 bases short and J 5 bases short, with 16 bases between. CDR3 sequence reads: CASSPLGGRNEQYF. The DNA for the CDR3 is TGTGCCAGCAGCCCTCTCGGGGGGCGTAACGAGCAGTACTTC.

Only a few counts were recorded for this clonotype. V is TRBV6-1 and J is TRBJ1-1, with a tentative D call TRBD1 (5 bases). This CDR3 spans 12 amino acids. Trimming removed 5 bases from V and 5 bases from J, with 9 bases in between. Germline V gene lookup returns CDR1 MNHNS and CDR2 SASEGT. This CDR3 reads CASSFRATEAFF. The CDR3 coding sequence is TGTGCCAGCAGTTTCAGGGCGACTGAAGCTTTCTTT.

This clonotype was counted only a few times. This sequence joins TRBV28 and TRBJ1-2, with 9 bases lining up with TRBD1. Germline V gene data show CDR1 as MDHEN and CDR2 as SYDVKM. There are 16 residues in the CDR3. Trimming cost V 4 bases and J 6 bases; bases outside gene matches: 12. The CDR3 reads CASSSGATGGSNGYTF. Written as DNA, the CDR3 is TGTGCCAGCAGTTCCGGAGCCACAGGGGGCTCGAATGGCTACACCTTC.

This clonotype was detected many times. The V gene is TRBV7-8, the J gene TRBJ1-1, with D possibly being TRBD1 (6 bases). Germline V lookup: CDR1 SGHVS, CDR2 FQNEAQ. V shed 1 base and J shed 5 bases, with 17 bases lying between them. The CDR3 is made up of 16 amino acids. The CDR3: CASSLGSQGTLTEAFF. CDR3 in DNA: TGTGCCAGCAGCTTAGGGTCCCAGGGGACCCTAACTGAAGCTTTCTTT.

This clonotype was seen repeatedly, ten times or more. This sequence joins TRBV7-9 and TRBJ2-5; TRBD1 aligns across 7 bases. Germline V lookup: CDR1 SEHNR, CDR2 FQNEAQ (reference sequence). The CDR3 spans 14 residues. Trimming cost V 5 bases and J 5 bases; bases outside gene matches: 8. In DNA form, the CDR3 reads TGTGCCAGCAGCGCAACAGGGGTAGTGGAGACCCAGTACTTC. It is translated as CASSATGVVETQYF.

This clonotype has ten or more counts. This chain uses TRBV12-3 or TRBV12-4 with TRBJ2-2; TRBD2 matches at 12 bases. J was trimmed by 2 bases and V by 6 bases; bases with no gene match: 7. This CDR3 is built from 17 residues. CDR3 sequence: CASSIEGLAGNTGELFF. CDR3 DNA sequence: TGTGCCAGCAGCATCGAAGGACTAGCGGGAAACACCGGGGAGCTGTTTTTT.

This clonotype has ten or more counts. The rearrangement joins TRBV2 to TRBJ2-2; 14 bases fit TRBD2. CDR3 length: 17 residues. V dropped 5 bases and J dropped 0; count of bases not matched to a gene: 2. The germline gives CDR1 SNHLY, CDR2 FYNNEI. CDR3 sequence reads: CASSLTSGGANTGELFF. In DNA form, the CDR3 reads TGTGCCAGCAGTCTGACTAGCGGGGGGGCGAACACCGGGGAGCTGTTTTTT.

In the case of this clonotype: Germline and junction disagree at one end, which may indicate a read error. The chain uses TRBV6-1 and TRBJ2-7; TRBD1 matches 8 bases. Per the germline V gene, CDR1 is MNHNS and CDR2 is SASEGT. There are 17 residues in the CDR3. The DNA for the CDR3 is TGTGTCAGCAGAAAAGGGGTGGGGACAGGAGGCTCCCACGAGCAGTACTTC. Residues: CVSRKGVGTGGSHEQYF.

This chain links TRBV5-1 with TRBJ2-3; 9 bases line up with TRBD2. J was trimmed by 5 bases and V by 3 bases; bases with no gene match: 13. CDR3 length: 17 amino acids. Germline CDR1 and CDR2: SGHRS and YFSETQ. The CDR3 reads CASSSQGLAGRQDTQYF. CDR3 sequence (DNA): TGCGCCAGCAGCTCGCAGGGCCTAGCGGGGAGACAAGATACGCAGTATTTT.

This clonotype was seen at least ten times. This sequence joins TRBV29-1 and TRBJ2-5; D uncertain. This CDR3 contains 13 residues. V was trimmed by 4 bases and J by 2 bases, leaving 11 bases between them. Germline V gene data show CDR1 as SQVTM and CDR2 as ANQGSEA. CDR3 nucleotide sequence: TGCAGCGTTGCATGGTGGCAGCAAGAGACCCAGTACTTC. Its protein is CSVAWWQQETQYF.

The chain carries TRBV3-1 and TRBJ2-4; D may match TRBD1 or TRBD2 (6 bases each). The V and J ends lost 1 base and 7 bases respectively, with 11 bases between them. CDR3 length equals 14 residues. Germline CDR1 LGHDT, CDR2 YNNKEL (reference sequence). CDR3 sequence: CASSQVRGANIQYF. The CDR3 region has the DNA TGTGCCAGCAGCCAAGTTAGGGGGGCGAACATTCAGTACTTC.

This sequence joins TRBV5-8 and TRBJ1-1; 7 nucleotides match TRBD1. J was trimmed by 0 bases and V by 0 bases; bases with no gene match: 5. This CDR3 has 16 residues. Germline V gene sequence: CDR1 SGHTS, CDR2 YDEGEE. Here the CDR3 DNA reads TGTGCCAGCAGCTTGGGAGGGGGCGTGATGAACACTGAAGCTTTCTTT. This gives the protein CASSLGGGVMNTEAFF.

The gene calls are TRBV10-3 and TRBJ1-2, with TRBD1 matching 8 bases. The V gene end was trimmed by 6 bases and the J gene end by 3 bases; junction bases not matched to a gene: 9. This CDR3 region has 15 residues. Germline CDR1 reads ENHRY; CDR2 reads SYGVKD. The CDR3 sequence is CAISDRGATDYGYTF. CDR3 in DNA: TGTGCCATCAGCGACAGGGGCGCGACGGACTATGGCTACACCTTC.

The V and J genes are TRBV11-3 and TRBJ2-7; 8 positions match TRBD1. This CDR3 comprises 14 residues. Germline values: CDR1 SGHNT, CDR2 YENEEA. V was pared by 7 bases and J by 2 bases, with 7 bases of the junction left unmatched. The CDR3 DNA reads TGTGCCAGCAACCAAAGGGGACAGGCCTACGAGCAGTACTTC. Protein sequence: CASNQRGQAYEQYF.

This rearrangement joins TRBV30 to TRBJ1-2; D is unresolved. Trimming cost V 0 bases and J 5 bases, with 7 bases left between them. Germline CDR1 reads GTSNPN; CDR2 reads SVGIG (reference sequence). This CDR3 has 12 amino acids. Here the CDR3 DNA reads TGTGCCTGGAGTGTGCGGGCTTATGGCTACACCTTC. It yields the protein CAWSVRAYGYTF.

This clonotype was counted only a few times. The chain recombines TRBV9 with TRBJ1-2; no clear D gene. There are 16 residues in the CDR3. Germline-derived CDR1 and CDR2 are SGDLS and YYNGEE. V lost 0 bases and J lost 3, with 15 bases in between. The CDR3 loop is CASSVDGRKFDYGYTF. The CDR3 DNA reads as TGTGCCAGCAGCGTAGACGGCAGGAAGTTTGACTATGGCTACACCTTC. Full variable domain (missing parts from reference TRBV9 and TRBJ1-2): DSGVTQTPKHLITATGQRVTLRCSPRSGDLSVYWYQQSLDQGLQFLIQYYNGEERAKGNILERFSAQQFPDLHSELNLSSLELGDSALYFCASSVDGRKFDYGYTFGSGTRLTVV.

This clonotype has at least ten counts. This chain links TRBV28 with TRBJ1-2; D gene ambiguous. Germline V CDR1 and CDR2: MDHEN, SYDVKM. CDR3 length: 13 amino acids. Trimming pared 7 bases from V and 4 bases from J, leaving 13 bases between. The CDR3 reads CASTPTVFYGYTF. The CDR3, as DNA: TGTGCCAGCACACCGACTGTTTTCTATGGCTACACCTTC.

The V and J genes are TRBV6-1 and TRBJ1-3, with 7 bases lining up with TRBD1. This CDR3 is 16 amino acids long. Looked up from germline, CDR1 is MNHNS and CDR2 is SASEGT. With V trimmed by 5 bases and J by 0 bases, 7 bases remained unmatched. The CDR3 spells CASSLTGTHSGNTIYF. The CDR3 DNA sequence: TGTGCCAGCAGTTTGACAGGGACCCACTCTGGAAACACCATATATTTT.

This clonotype came up a few times. J is TRBJ2-1 and V is TRBV10-1; no firm D call. In germline, CDR1 is WNHNN, CDR2 SYGVQD (reference sequence). The CDR3 is 13 residues long. The V end was cut by 6 bases, the J end by 9 bases, with 15 bases between. The CDR3 DNA reads as TGCGCCAGCAGCGCACCGGGTGGTGGTGAGCAGTTCTTC. Translation gives CASSAPGGGEQFF.

This clonotype was recorded many times. The rearrangement links TRBV27 to TRBJ1-2; 7 bases align to TRBD1. Trimming removed 7 bases from V and 7 bases from J; junction bases left unmatched: 9. CDR3 length: 13 residues. Germline V gives CDR1 MNHEY, CDR2 SMNVEV (reference sequence). CDR3 sequence reads: CASKAGGSAGYTF. As DNA, the CDR3 is TGTGCCAGCAAGGCAGGGGGTTCGGCTGGCTACACCTTC.